The clone carrying this T cell receptor beta chain was observed at least ten times. This specimen belongs to a study of T cell repertoires in cytomegalovirus infection. Study as a whole: Both a matching HLA type and CMV infection were indicated by public TCR beta signatures.

TCRdb fed the reads into MiXCR, producing one record per CDR3 protein. The table shows around 280,000 distinct CDR3 sequences, with about 13% occurring only once. The sequence came from a human donor in good health (CMV status not recorded). Some clones in this sample may be carry-over from other donors' samples. The sequencing input was PBMCs.

Here the CDR3 reads CASRASGESSYNEQFF. In DNA form, the CDR3 reads TGTGCCAGCAGAGCTAGCGGGGAAAGCTCCTACAATGAGCAGTTCTTC. V is TRBV14 and J is TRBJ2-1, with 9 bases lining up with TRBD2. Germline CDR1 is SGHDN and CDR2 is FVKESK. V was clipped by 6 bases and J by 0 bases; unmatched bases: 6. The CDR3 length is 16 residues.